The source of this TCR beta chain is a study of spatial heterogeneity in lung cancer. Across the study: Taken at a median of around 22 months after resection, follow-up PBMC samples underwent sequencing when available.

For this clonotype: Its antigen remains unknown.

Described time point: blood at routine non-recurrence follow-up after resection. From tumor, nontumor lung or frozen PBMC, whole RNA was taken unsorted for sequencing. From the 5' RACE reads, TCRdb called clonotypes with MiXCR, one entry per CDR3 protein. The data contain under 150,000 distinct CDR3 sequences, 9% to 15% of them singletons. The study's findings and limits: More often at tumor resection than at routine follow-up, ubiquitous expanded tumor TCRs were detected in the blood.

This CDR3 is 13 amino acids long. Trimming took 1 base from V and 8 from J, leaving 11 bases between them. The germline CDR1 and CDR2 sequences are MGHRA and YSYEKL. This clonotype originated in a male donor with early-stage non-small cell lung cancer. The J gene is TRBJ1-2, the V gene TRBV4-1; TRBD1 is a possible D gene (5 bases). The sequencing used PBMCs, collected at follow-up. CDR3 nucleotides: TGCGCCAGCAGCCAAGGTTCGGGGGACGGCTACACCTTC. Translating it yields CASSQGSGDGYTF.